A selection of T cell receptor beta chains follows, all from one sample in a study of CD8 T cells in ankylosing spondylitis. MiXCR, run by TCRdb on the 5' RACE reads, gives a single entry per CDR3 protein. The sample yields more than 150,000 distinct CDR3 sequences, 10% to 15% seen once. The sample was blood, either unsorted or a sorted T cell fraction (not recorded which). Every receptor here comes from a female donor with ankylosing spondylitis or in good health (not recorded which). The CDR3 runs from the conserved cysteine through the conserved F or W. Fields, in order: D gene, V gene, J gene, CDR3 length, clone size, CDR3 DNA, CDR3 protein. A D gene is named only where the DNA matches it firmly. A clone size is listed for some rows: how often the clone was seen (once, few, many), or a class if it is expanded.

TRBD1	TRBV15	TRBJ1-2	15	.	TGTGCCACCAGCGAGGGACAGGGTAACCTCTATGGCTACACCTTC	CATSEGQGNLYGYTF
TRBD2	TRBV4-3	TRBJ2-3	16	many	TGCGCCAGCAGCCAAGATGCCGGGAGGGCGGGAGATACGCAGTATTTT	CASSQDAGRAGDTQYF
.	TRBV24-1	TRBJ2-3	16	few	TGTGCCACCAGTGATCCAGGGGAAAGAAGCACAGATACGCAGTATTTT	CATSDPGERSTDTQYF
.	TRBV11-2	TRBJ1-4	13	many	TGTGCCAGCAGCCGTGGACCCAATGAAAAACTGTTTTTT	CASSRGPNEKLFF
TRBD1	TRBV3-1	TRBJ1-2	16	many	TGTGCCAGCAGCCAGGGGTCGGGACAGGGGGCAGATGGCTACACCTTC	CASSQGSGQGADGYTF
TRBD1	TRBV7-2	TRBJ1-5	16	many	TGTGCCAGCAGCTCGTGGGGGACAGGTGCCAATCAGCCCCAGCATTTT	CASSSWGTGANQPQHF
TRBD1	TRBV5-5	TRBJ1-5	15	.	TGTGCCAGCAGCTGGTATGGGGACAGGGAACAGCCCCAGCATTTT	CASSWYGDREQPQHF
.	TRBV12-3/TRBV12-4	TRBJ1-2	11	many	TGTGCCAGCAGTGCTCACTATGGCTACACCTTC	CASSAHYGYTF
.	TRBV20-1	TRBJ2-5	16	.	TGCAGTGCTAGTAATGGGGAGATCAACACCGAAGAGACCCAGTACTTC	CSASNGEINTEETQYF
.	TRBV5-1	TRBJ1-1	14	.	TGCGCCAGCAGCTTGTCACCAGCCGGGACTGAAGCTTTCTTT	CASSLSPAGTEAFF
TRBD2	TRBV4-3	TRBJ2-7	16	many	TGCGCCAGCAGCCAAGATTGGACGGGAGGAACCTACGAGCAGTACTTC	CASSQDWTGGTYEQYF
.	TRBV7-2	TRBJ1-2	10	many	TGTGCCAGCAGCTACCTTGGCTACACCTTC	CASSYLGYTF
.	TRBV2	TRBJ1-1	14	many	TGTGCCAGCATCGTGGGACTTGGGAACACTGAAGCTTTCTTT	CASIVGLGNTEAFF
.	TRBV10-3	TRBJ1-1	14	many	TGTGCCATCTCAGGTCTGGGGGCAAACACTGAAGCTTTCTTT	CAISGLGANTEAFF
.	TRBV4-3	TRBJ2-7	14	many	TGCGCCAGCAGCCAAGATCAGGAATTGGGCGAGCAGTACTTC	CASSQDQELGEQYF
.	TRBV20-1	TRBJ1-5	14	many	TGCAGTGCCACTGACAGGCGGAGCAATCAGCCCCAGCATTTT	CSATDRRSNQPQHF
TRBD1	TRBV12-3/TRBV12-4	TRBJ2-1	14	many	TGTGCCAGCAGTCGATTGACAGGGTACAATGAGCAGTTCTTC	CASSRLTGYNEQFF
.	TRBV20-1	TRBJ1-1	14	many	TGCAGTGCTCCACCGGGAGCCATGAACACTGAAGCTTTCTTT	CSAPPGAMNTEAFF
.	TRBV4-2	TRBJ2-2	15	once	TGTGCCGGCAGCCAGGAGGGACAGAACACCGGGGAGCTGTTTTTT	CAGSQEGQNTGELFF
TRBD1	TRBV20-1	TRBJ1-5	15	.	TGCAGTGTTCCCAATCCCGGTCCAGGGGGACAGCCCCAGCATTTT	CSVPNPGPGGQPQHF
.	TRBV5-4	TRBJ1-2	12	many	TGTGCCAGCAGCACCGGGACCTATGGCTACACCTTC	CASSTGTYGYTF
.	TRBV5-1	TRBJ1-1	14	many	TGCGCCAGCTCTGCCAGGCCCCCGAACACTGAAGCTTTCTTT	CASSARPPNTEAFF
.	TRBV28	TRBJ1-5	13	many	TGTGCCAGCTTTCAAGGAGGCAATCAGCCCCAGCATTTT	CASFQGGNQPQHF
.	TRBV28	TRBJ2-7	13	few	TGTGCCAGCAGTCCATTAGGAGATTACGAGCAGTACTTC	CASSPLGDYEQYF
.	TRBV29-1	TRBJ2-7	11	many	TGCAGCGTTGACGGTGGGAAGGGGCAGTACTTC	CSVDGGKGQYF
TRBD1	TRBV25-1	TRBJ2-7	13	many	TGTGCCAGCAGTGCCGGACAGGGTTTGAAGCAGTACTTC	CASSAGQGLKQYF
TRBD2	TRBV20-1	TRBJ2-7	15	.	TGCTGTGCTAAGGGACTAGCGGGAAGTCTCTACGAGCAGTACTTC	CCAKGLAGSLYEQYF
.	TRBV5-4	TRBJ2-3	13	.	TGTGCCAGCAGCTTGTGGGCGGGAGATACGCAGTATTTT	CASSLWAGDTQYF
.	TRBV20-1	TRBJ2-1	15	many	TGCAGTGGCGCCCGTGGGGCGGGCCCCTACAATGAGCAGTTCTTC	CSGARGAGPYNEQFF
TRBD1	TRBV12-3/TRBV12-4	TRBJ1-6	15	many	TGTGCCAGCAGTCCGGAAGACAGGGATAATTCACCCCTCCACTTT	CASSPEDRDNSPLHF
.	TRBV28	TRBJ2-7	13	many	TGTGCCAGCAGGGACAGCGGTTTCTACGAGCAGTACTTC	CASRDSGFYEQYF